These 14 T cell receptor beta chains originate from one sample sequenced in a study of cytomegalovirus exposure and HLA in healthy donors. The PCR ran on 60 Vbeta and 13 Jbeta primers. The data were produced by immunoSEQ multiplex PCR, yet TCRdb's version contains in-frame clones alone and is incomplete. Here the sample spans around 100,000 clones, over 60% being singletons. The sample consisted of PBMCs. The receptors originated from a woman younger than 45 in good health and CMV-seronegative.

The chain is built from TRBV6-1 and TRBJ2-7, with D possibly matching TRBD1 (6 bases). Trimming shortened V by 6 bases and J by 1 base, and 10 bases separated the two germline ends. This CDR3 region has 13 residues. The V gene's germline CDR1 is MNHNS and CDR2 SASEGT. In DNA form, the CDR3 reads TGTGCCAGCAGGGGGGACATGTCCTACGAGCAGTACTTC. Its translation is CASRGDMSYEQYF.

J is TRBJ2-7 and V is TRBV7-2; 7 bases line up with TRBD2. CDR1 is SGHTA, CDR2 FQGNSA, per germline. The V gene end was trimmed by 3 bases and the J gene end by 5 bases; junction bases not matched to a gene: 7. The CDR3 totals 14 residues. The CDR3 is CASSLGKRGNEQYF. The CDR3 DNA follows: TGTGCCAGCAGCTTGGGGAAGCGGGGCAACGAGCAGTACTTC.

The V and J genes are TRBV7-2 and TRBJ1-6; TRBD1 is a possible D gene (5 bases). The CDR3 length is 14 residues. CDR1 is SGHTA, CDR2 FQGNSA, per germline. The germline V and J ends were trimmed by 3 bases and 9 bases, with 12 bases remaining between them. In DNA form, the CDR3 reads TGTGCCAGCAGCTTGGGCAGGGTCAGTTCACCCCTCCACTTT. This gives the protein CASSLGRVSSPLHF. Full variable domain (missing parts from reference TRBV7-2 and TRBJ1-6): GAGVSQSPSNKVTEKGKDVELRCDPISGHTALYWYRQSLGQGLEFLIYFQGNSAPDKSGLPSDRFSAERTGGSVSTLTIQRTQQEDSAVYLCASSLGRVSSPLHFGNGTRLTVT.

The rearrangement links TRBV23-1 to TRBJ1-6, with a weak D call TRBD1 (6 bases). TRBV23-1 is treated as an ORF (open reading frame) with a function not yet certain. The V gene lost 4 bases and the J gene lost 8 bases, with 12 bases spanning the gap. CDR3 size: 14 residues. CDR3 nucleotide sequence: TGCGCCAGCAGTCTAGGCAGGGGAGATTCACCCCTCCACTTT. Protein product: CASSLGRGDSPLHF.

This clone came up a few times. This chain links TRBV29-1 with TRBJ2-1; the D is unclear. CDR1 SQVTM and CDR2 ANQGSEA come from the germline V gene. The CDR3 totals 14 residues. Trimming pared 1 base from V and 0 bases from J, leaving 7 bases between. The CDR3 region has the DNA TGCAGCGTTGAAGGATCTAACTCCTACAATGAGCAGTTCTTC. Its translation is CSVEGSNSYNEQFF.

This chain links TRBV2 with TRBJ2-5; a weak D match, TRBD1 (6 bases). Germline V gene sequence: CDR1 SNHLY, CDR2 FYNNEI. CDR3 length: 11 amino acids. V shed 8 bases and J shed 3 bases, with 7 bases lying between them. The CDR3: CASDRKETQYF. CDR3 DNA: TGTGCCAGCGACAGGAAAGAGACCCAGTACTTC.

The gene calls are TRBV11-1 and TRBJ1-5; D not resolved. Germline assignment: CDR1 SGHAT and CDR2 FQDESV (reference sequence). V shed 3 bases and J shed 4 bases, with 7 bases lying between them. This CDR3 region has 13 residues. The CDR3 DNA reads as TGTGCCAGCAGCTTCGGTCCGAATCAGCCCCAGCATTTT. It translates to CASSFGPNQPQHF. Combining the CDR3 with reference TRBV11-1 and TRBJ1-5 gives the whole variable domain EAEVAQSPRYKITEKSQAVAFWCDPISGHATLYWYRQILGQGPELLVQFQDESVVDDSQLPKDRFSAERLKGVDSTLKIQPAELGDSAMYLCASSFGPNQPQHFGDGTRLSIL.

The chain is built from TRBV4-2 and TRBJ2-5, with 7 bases fitting TRBD1. Germline V gene lookup returns CDR1 LGHNA and CDR2 YNFKEQ. The CDR3 has 13 amino acids. With 6 bases clipped from V and 2 bases from J, the junction kept 3 bases outside the gene matches. The DNA of the CDR3 is TGTGCCAGCAGTGGGACAGAACAAGAGACCCAGTACTTC. Its translation: CASSGTEQETQYF.

A remark on this clone: The DNA is omitted, as the CDR3 cannot be located on it reliably, and the CDR3 follows TCRdb's listing. This chain uses TRBV5-4 with TRBJ2-1; the DNA was not used to check the table's D call, TRBD2. Germline V gives CDR1 SGHNT, CDR2 YYREEE (reference sequence). Both ends counted, the CDR3 spans 12 residues. CDR3 region: CASSFAAGALFF.

V usage is TRBV7-9 and J usage is TRBJ1-3, with D perhaps matching TRBD1 (6 bases). Germline CDR1 reads SEHNR; CDR2 reads FQNEAQ (reference sequence). V was trimmed by 5 bases and J by 3 bases, leaving 8 bases between them. The CDR3 is made up of 13 amino acids. CDR3 region: CASSPQGGNTIYF. DNA of the CDR3: TGTGCCAGCAGCCCACAGGGTGGAAACACCATATATTTT.

The rearrangement links TRBV18 to TRBJ2-7; 11 nucleotides align to TRBD2. Germline CDR1 is KGHSH and CDR2 is LQKENI. The CDR3 runs 16 residues. V trimming: 3 bases; J trimming: 3 bases; junction bases outside the gene matches: 7. The CDR3 bases are TGTGCCAGCTCACCTCCTAGCGGGAGGTTTAACTACGAGCAGTACTTC. Translated: CASSPPSGRFNYEQYF.

CDR3 nucleotide sequence: TGTGCCAGCAGTTACGTATCTAGCGGGAGTTACGAGCAGTACTTC. It codes for CASSYVSSGSYEQYF. V and J are TRBV6-5 and TRBJ2-7, with 10 bases aligning to TRBD2. Trimming cost V 2 bases and J 4 bases; bases outside gene matches: 5. Germline CDR1 and CDR2: MNHEY and SVGAGI. The CDR3 runs 15 residues.

The V gene is TRBV2, the J gene TRBJ1-4; no clear D. Germline V gene sequence: CDR1 SNHLY, CDR2 FYNNEI. V was pared by 11 bases and J by 3 bases, with 10 bases between. This CDR3 has 12 amino acids. CDR3 in DNA: TGTGCCTCCCGCCAGTCTAATGAAAAACTGTTTTTT. Its translation: CASRQSNEKLFF.

The chain is built from TRBV19 and TRBJ2-7; 8 bases map to TRBD1. Per germline, CDR1 LNHDA and CDR2 SQIVND (reference sequence). V was clipped by 5 bases and J by 1 base; unmatched bases: 13. CDR3 length: 17 amino acids. In DNA form, the CDR3 reads TGTGCCAGTAGTGCCCGGGACAGGTGGATTGGGTCCTACGAGCAGTACTTC. Translation: CASSARDRWIGSYEQYF.